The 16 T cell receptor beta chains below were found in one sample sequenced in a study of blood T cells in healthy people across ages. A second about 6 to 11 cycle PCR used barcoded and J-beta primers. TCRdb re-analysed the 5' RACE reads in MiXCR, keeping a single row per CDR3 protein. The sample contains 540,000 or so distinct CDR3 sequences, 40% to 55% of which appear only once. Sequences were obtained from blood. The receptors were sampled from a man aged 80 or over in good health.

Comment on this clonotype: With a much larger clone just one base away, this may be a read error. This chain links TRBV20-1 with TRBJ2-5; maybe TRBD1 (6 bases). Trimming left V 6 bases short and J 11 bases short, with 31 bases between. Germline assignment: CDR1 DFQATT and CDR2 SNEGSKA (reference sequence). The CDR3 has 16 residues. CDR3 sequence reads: CSALPDDRPSYNEQYF. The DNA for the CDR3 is TGCAGTGCCCTTCCGGACGACAGGCCCTCCTACAATGAGCAGTACTTC.

Written as DNA, the CDR3 is TGCGCCAGCAGCATTAGCGGGACAAACACCGGGGAGCTGTTTTTT. Translated: CASSISGTNTGELFF. V and J are TRBV5-1 and TRBJ2-2; 8 bases are shared with TRBD2. CDR1 is SGHRS, CDR2 YFSETQ, per germline. The CDR3 spans 15 residues. Trimming at V came to 4 bases and at J to 2 bases, leaving 4 bases not matched to a gene.

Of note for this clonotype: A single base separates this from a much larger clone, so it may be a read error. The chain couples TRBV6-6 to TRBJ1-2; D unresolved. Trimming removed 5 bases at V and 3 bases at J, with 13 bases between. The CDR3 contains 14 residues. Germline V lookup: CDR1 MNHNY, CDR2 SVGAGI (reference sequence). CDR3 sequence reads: CASSATGGDYGYTF. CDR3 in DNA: TGTGCCAGCAGTGCGACTGGTGGGGACTATGGCTACACCTTC.

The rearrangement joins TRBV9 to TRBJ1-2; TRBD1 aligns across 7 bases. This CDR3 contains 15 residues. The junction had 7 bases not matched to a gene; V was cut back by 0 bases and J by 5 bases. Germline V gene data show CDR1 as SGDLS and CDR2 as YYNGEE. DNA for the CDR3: TGTGCCAGCAGCGTAGAAGGGGGCGCTTCTTATGGCTACACCTTC. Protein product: CASSVEGGASYGYTF.

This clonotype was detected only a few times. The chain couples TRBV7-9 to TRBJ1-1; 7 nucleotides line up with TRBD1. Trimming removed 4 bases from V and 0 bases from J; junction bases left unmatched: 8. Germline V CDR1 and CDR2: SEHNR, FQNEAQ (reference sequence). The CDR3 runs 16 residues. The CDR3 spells CASSSSDRTLNTEAFF. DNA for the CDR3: TGTGCCAGCAGCTCATCGGACAGGACCCTGAACACTGAAGCTTTCTTT.

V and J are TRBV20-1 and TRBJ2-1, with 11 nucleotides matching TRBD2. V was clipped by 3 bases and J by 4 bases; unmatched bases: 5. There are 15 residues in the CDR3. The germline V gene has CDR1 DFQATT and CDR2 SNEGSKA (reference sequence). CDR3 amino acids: CSARGSGRVYNEQFF. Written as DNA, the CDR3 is TGCAGTGCTAGGGGTAGCGGGAGGGTGTACAATGAGCAGTTCTTC.

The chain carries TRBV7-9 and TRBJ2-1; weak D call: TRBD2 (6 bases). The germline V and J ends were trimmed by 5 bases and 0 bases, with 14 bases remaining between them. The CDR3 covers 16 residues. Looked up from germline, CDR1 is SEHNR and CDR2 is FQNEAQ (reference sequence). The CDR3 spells CASSPGRESSYNEQFF. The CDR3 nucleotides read TGTGCCAGCAGCCCCGGACGGGAGAGCTCCTACAATGAGCAGTTCTTC. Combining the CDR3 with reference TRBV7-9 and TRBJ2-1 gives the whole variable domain DTGVSQNPRHKITKRGQNVTFRCDPISEHNRLYWYRQTLGQGPEFLTYFQNEAQLEKSRLLSDRFSAERPKGSFSTLEIQRTEQGDSAMYLCASSPGRESSYNEQFFGPGTRLTVL.

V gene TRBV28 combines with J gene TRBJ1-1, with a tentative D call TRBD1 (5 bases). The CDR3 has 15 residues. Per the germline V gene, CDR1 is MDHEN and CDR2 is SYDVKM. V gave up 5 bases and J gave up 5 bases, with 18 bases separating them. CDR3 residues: CASSPLSGGNTEAFF. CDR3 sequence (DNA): TGTGCCAGCAGTCCCCTAAGTGGGGGGAATACTGAAGCTTTCTTT. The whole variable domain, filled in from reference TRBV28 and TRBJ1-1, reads DVKVTQSSRYLVKRTGEKVFLECVQDMDHENMFWYRQDPGLGLRLIYFSYDVKMKEKGDIPEGYSVSREKKERFSLILESASTNQTSMYLCASSPLSGGNTEAFFGQGTRLTVV.

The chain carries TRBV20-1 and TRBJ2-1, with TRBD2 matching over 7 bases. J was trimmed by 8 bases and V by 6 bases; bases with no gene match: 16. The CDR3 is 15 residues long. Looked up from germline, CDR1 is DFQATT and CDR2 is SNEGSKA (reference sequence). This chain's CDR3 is CSAPWREWSGDEQFF. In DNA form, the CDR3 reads TGCAGTGCCCCTTGGCGGGAGTGGTCGGGAGATGAGCAGTTCTTC.

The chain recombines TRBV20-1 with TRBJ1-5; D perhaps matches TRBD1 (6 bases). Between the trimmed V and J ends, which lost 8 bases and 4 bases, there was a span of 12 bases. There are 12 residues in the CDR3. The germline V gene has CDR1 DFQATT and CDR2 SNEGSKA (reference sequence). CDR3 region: CSPHRANQPQHF. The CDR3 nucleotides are TGCAGTCCCCACAGGGCGAATCAGCCCCAGCATTTT.

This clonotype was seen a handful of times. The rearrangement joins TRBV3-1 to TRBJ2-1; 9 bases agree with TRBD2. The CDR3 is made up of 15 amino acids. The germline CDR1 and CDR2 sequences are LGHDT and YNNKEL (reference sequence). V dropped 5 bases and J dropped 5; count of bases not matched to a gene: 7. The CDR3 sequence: CASSKAGGSNNEQFF. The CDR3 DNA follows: TGTGCCAGCAGCAAAGCGGGGGGCTCGAACAATGAGCAGTTCTTC.

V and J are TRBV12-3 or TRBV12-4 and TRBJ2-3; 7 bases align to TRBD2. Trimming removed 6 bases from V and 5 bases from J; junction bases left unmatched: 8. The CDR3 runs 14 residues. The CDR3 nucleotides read TGTGCCAGCAGCTCCCTCCGGGGGGTAGATACGCAGTATTTT. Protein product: CASSSLRGVDTQYF.

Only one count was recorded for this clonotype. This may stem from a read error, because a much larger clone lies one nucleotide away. In DNA, the CDR3 is TGTGCCGGCAGCTTTACCCCGGGACTAGCGCGCACAGATACGCAGTATTTT. It encodes CAGSFTPGLARTDTQYF. The chain recombines TRBV7-6 with TRBJ2-3, with 10 bases lining up with TRBD2. CDR3 length: 17 amino acids. Germline loops: CDR1 SGHVS, CDR2 FNYEAQ.

The CDR3: CSAQTGESSYEQYF. CDR3 in DNA: TGCAGTGCTCAGACAGGGGAGAGTAGCTACGAGCAGTACTTC. The rearrangement uses TRBV20-1 and TRBJ2-7; 8 positions match TRBD1. V lost 5 bases, J lost 3 bases, and 9 bases stayed unmatched. The CDR3 consists of 14 residues. Germline-derived CDR1 and CDR2 are DFQATT and SNEGSKA (reference sequence).

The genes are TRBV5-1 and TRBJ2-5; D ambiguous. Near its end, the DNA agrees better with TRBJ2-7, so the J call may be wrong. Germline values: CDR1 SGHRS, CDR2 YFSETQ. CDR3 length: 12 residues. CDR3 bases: TGCGCCAGCAGCTTAACTATAGGCGAGCAGTACTTC. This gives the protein CASSLTIGEQYF.

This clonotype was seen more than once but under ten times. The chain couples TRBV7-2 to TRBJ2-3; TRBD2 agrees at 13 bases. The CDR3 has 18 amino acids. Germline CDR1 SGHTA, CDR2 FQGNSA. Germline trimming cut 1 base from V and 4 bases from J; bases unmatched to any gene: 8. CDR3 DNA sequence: TGTGCCAGCAGCTTAGTGTTACTAGCGGGAGGGCGGGCAGATACGCAGTATTTT. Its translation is CASSLVLLAGGRADTQYF.